Each of the 12 T cell receptor beta chains below was sequenced from the same sample in a study of cytomegalovirus exposure and HLA in healthy donors. The PCR employed 60 Vbeta primers together with 13 Jbeta primers. Here immunoSEQ multiplex PCR was the method, and the copy in TCRdb shows in-frame clones only, minus some. The data show fewer than 150,000 clones, around 77% seen once. The sample comprised PBMCs. These receptor sequences come from a woman in her twenties or thirties in good health and CMV-seropositive.

The chain joins TRBV5-1 to TRBJ2-1; TRBD2 aligns across 8 bases. Per germline, CDR1 SGHRS and CDR2 YFSETQ. Trimming at V came to 5 bases and at J to 0 bases, leaving 7 bases not matched to a gene. The CDR3 length is 16 residues. The CDR3: CASSLSGVSSYNEQFF. The CDR3 region has the DNA TGCGCCAGCAGTCTTAGCGGGGTAAGCTCCTACAATGAGCAGTTCTTC.

The chain couples TRBV4-1 to TRBJ2-1; possibly TRBD2 for D (6 bases). This CDR3 has 11 amino acids. Deletions cut 4 bases from V and 12 bases from J, with 10 bases between. The germline V gene has CDR1 MGHRA and CDR2 YSYEKL. The DNA of the CDR3 is TGCGCCAGCAGCCGGGACGGGGGGCAGTTCTTC. It encodes CASSRDGGQFF.

The rearrangement links TRBV27 to TRBJ1-4; 7 nucleotides match TRBD1. CDR1 is MNHEY, CDR2 SMNVEV, per germline (reference sequence). V lost 6 bases and J lost 8; bases outside the gene matches: 12. This CDR3 region has 15 residues. CDR3 nucleotide sequence: TGTGCCAGCAGACCGGTAGCAGGGGGGTGGGAAAAACTGTTTTTT. Translation: CASRPVAGGWEKLFF. Full variable domain (missing parts from reference TRBV27 and TRBJ1-4): EAQVTQNPRYLITVTGKKLTVTCSQNMNHEYMSWYRQDPGLGLRQIYYSMNVEVTDKGDVPEGYKVSRKEKRNFPLILESPSPNQTSLYFCASRPVAGGWEKLFFGSGTQLSVL.

This clone was seen a single time. J is TRBJ1-2 and V is TRBV4-1; 9 positions agree with TRBD1. CDR1 and CDR2 (germline): MGHRA, YSYEKL. V was clipped by 3 bases and J by 10 bases; unmatched bases: 3. The CDR3 runs to 12 residues. CDR3 nucleotide sequence: TGCGCCAGCAGCCAGAGGACAGGGGACTACACCTTC. Translating it yields CASSQRTGDYTF.

The rearrangement joins TRBV2 to TRBJ1-2, with D perhaps matching TRBD1 (6 bases). Germline V gene lookup returns CDR1 SNHLY and CDR2 FYNNEI. This CDR3 contains 14 residues. Trimming cost V 2 bases and J 7 bases, with 14 bases left between them. For the CDR3, the DNA is TGTGCCAGCAGTGAAAACAGGGTTTCGCTTGGCTACACCTTC. Translation gives CASSENRVSLGYTF.

The CDR3 sequence is CASSPEAVPTYEQYF. The CDR3, as DNA: TGTGCCAGCAGCCCCGAGGCGGTTCCCACCTACGAGCAGTACTTC. The chain is built from TRBV11-2 and TRBJ2-7, with D unresolved. In germline, CDR1 is SGHAT, CDR2 FQNNGV. V was clipped by 5 bases and J by 2 bases, with 16 bases between them. This CDR3 is 15 amino acids long.

The gene calls are TRBV6-1 and TRBJ1-2, with unresolved D. Germline-derived CDR1 and CDR2 are MNHNS and SASEGT. The CDR3 sequence is 13 residues long. Trimming removed 8 bases at V and 2 bases at J, with 12 bases between. The CDR3 sequence: CASVKEGNYGYTF. The CDR3 nucleotides are TGTGCCAGCGTAAAGGAGGGCAACTATGGCTACACCTTC.

This clone appeared a few times. This sequence joins TRBV5-4 and TRBJ1-1; 9 bases are shared with TRBD1. The CDR3 totals 17 residues. Per germline, CDR1 SGHNT and CDR2 YYREEE (reference sequence). V lost 4 bases to trimming and J lost 3 bases; unmatched junction nucleotides: 13. CDR3 protein: CASSPGRGTGKDTEAFF. For the CDR3, the DNA is TGTGCCAGCAGCCCCGGACGAGGGACAGGGAAGGACACTGAAGCTTTCTTT. Looking up the rest from reference TRBV5-4 and TRBJ1-1 gives the full variable domain: ETGVTQSPTHLIKTRGQQVTLRCSSQSGHNTVSWYQQALGQGPQFIFQYYREEENGRGNFPPRFSGLQFPNYSSELNVNALELDDSALYLCASSPGRGTGKDTEAFFGQGTRLTVV.

The chain uses TRBV7-3 and TRBJ2-2, with 8 bases that match TRBD1. CDR3 size: 19 residues. CDR1 SGHTA and CDR2 FQGTGA come from the germline V gene. The trim removed 5 bases at V and 0 bases at J, leaving 14 bases unmatched. The CDR3 DNA reads as TGTGCCAGCAGCCCAAGTCTCCGGGACAGGCCTACGAACACCGGGGAGCTGTTTTTT. Protein sequence: CASSPSLRDRPTNTGELFF.

This chain links TRBV19 with TRBJ2-3, with TRBD1 matching over 7 bases. There are 15 residues in the CDR3. Trimming at V came to 0 bases and at J to 4 bases, leaving 4 bases not matched to a gene. Germline CDR1 is LNHDA and CDR2 is SQIVND (reference sequence). The DNA of the CDR3 is TGTGCCAGTAGTATAGACCGGACAGGTTCAGATACGCAGTATTTT. This codes for CASSIDRTGSDTQYF.

The chain links TRBV9 to TRBJ2-1, with D possibly matching TRBD2 (7 bases). Germline-derived CDR1 and CDR2 are SGDLS and YYNGEE. The V and J ends lost 2 bases and 4 bases respectively, with 16 bases between them. CDR3 length: 16 amino acids. Written as DNA, the CDR3 is TGTGCCAGCAGCGTGTGGCGGGGAGGGGGGTACAATGAGCAGTTCTTC. It is translated as CASSVWRGGGYNEQFF. Filled out from reference TRBV9 and TRBJ2-1, the complete variable domain reads DSGVTQTPKHLITATGQRVTLRCSPRSGDLSVYWYQQSLDQGLQFLIQYYNGEERAKGNILERFSAQQFPDLHSELNLSSLELGDSALYFCASSVWRGGGYNEQFFGPGTRLTVL.

The chain joins TRBV30 to TRBJ2-3; 7 bases map to TRBD2. The junction had 8 bases not matched to a gene; V was cut back by 4 bases and J by 4 bases. This CDR3 contains 14 residues. Germline loops: CDR1 GTSNPN, CDR2 SVGIG (reference sequence). CDR3 bases: TGTGCCTGGACCGGCGGGAGCAGGTCAGATACGCAGTATTTT. Its protein product is CAWTGGSRSDTQYF.